A selection of T cell receptor beta chains follows, all from one sample in a study of regulatory dendritic cells for organ transplantation. Generated by immunoSEQ multiplex PCR, the TCRdb table keeps only in-frame clones and is missing some. The sample lists 26,000 or so clones; approximately 78% were seen once. Sequenced material: naive CD4+ T cells from blood. Receptors were obtained from a human donor in good health. The conserved cysteine and the conserved F or W are not part of the CDR3 here. Rows give clone size only sometimes, using once, few, many, or a class for an expanded clone.

abundance	v_gene	CDR3aa
NA	TRBV15	ATRGYYGYT
few	TRBV5-6	ASSFRQRANEKLF
NA	TRBV9	ASRAGGVNTEAF
NA	TRBV5-5	ASSLNMLVSEKLF
NA	TRBV15	ATSRTPGYTSYEQY
NA	TRBV9	ASSVDQGPRETQY
NA	TRBV2	ASSESGISGNTIY
once	TRBV5-1	ASSLSGQGNQPQH
NA	TRBV27	ASSLEGQGINYGYT
NA	TRBV4-1	ASSPPGNSYNEQF
NA	TRBV7-9	ASSPDRAPETQY
few	TRBV2	ASSKLAGDTGELF
NA	TRBV10-3	AISGPGQGSETQY
NA	TRBV10-3	AISGGGLNTGELF
NA	TRBV5-1	ASSPILGQKGSYNEQF
NA	TRBV7-9	ASTPRSSSTDTQY
NA	TRBV2	ASTETGEGNTQY
NA	TRBV19	ASTPTVGGSGYT
NA	TRBV11-3	ASSLGGTGNTEAF
NA	TRBV2	ASRRDLRNSYEQY
NA	TRBV4-2	ASSQDPGGWQPQH
NA	TRBV2	ASRDSRRETQY
NA	TRBV5-4	ASSVPTGTNTEAF
NA	TRBV15	ATSRDRGIMTEAF
NA	TRBV7-2	ASSLGRANEKLF
NA	TRBV23-1	ASSQSRGGQDQETQY
NA	TRBV5-5	ASSFSRDTDTQY
NA	TRBV7-2	ASSPDIPNTGELF
NA	TRBV29-1	SIIKLTTNEKLF
NA	TRBV14	ASSHTSGYYNEQF
NA	TRBV6-1	ASSERDRGSYEQY
NA	TRBV19	ASRSSTGGLSVGGYT
NA	TRBV5-1	ASSLARGWIVPLH
NA	TRBV12-5	ASGPGQGQETQY
NA	TRBV6-5	ASSRQGLTEQF
NA	TRBV7-9	ASSRAGGNEKLF
NA	TRBV5-4	ASRGGTHYGYT
NA	TRBV5-1	ASSLGVGANTGELF
NA	TRBV29-1	SVGTGLGAF
once	TRBV11-2	ASSRTPPGGGYNEQF
NA	TRBV6-6	ASSKQFPNYGYT
NA	TRBV7-8	ASSSVQAAEQY
NA	TRBV11-2	ASSSPRDKYYEQY
NA	TRBV5-4	ASSLARPERATQY
NA	TRBV27	ASSLRAGGPETQY
NA	TRBV5-1	ASSFQDNQETQY
once	TRBV6-1	ASTQEREKGVQF
NA	TRBV19	ASSLGGAGGPYNEQF
few	TRBV15	ATSREAGGANVLT
NA	TRBV5-1	ASSLESQGGGYGYT
NA	TRBV19	ASSVGDYSNQPQH
NA	TRBV5-1	ASSLAGQTNEKLF
NA	TRBV11-2	ASSLERTSGGQRF
NA	TRBV29-1	SVGTGVNTGELF
once	TRBV19	ASSIVTGDQPQH